This TCR beta chain comes out of a study of T cells after yellow fever vaccination. General study results and limits: The bulk population could contribute abundant contaminating clonotypes to FACS-sorted repertoires. Boosting was followed by the reappearance of most primary-vaccination clones (less than 98% CD4, more than 70% CD8). The secondary response was weaker but peaked faster, day 5 versus 15.

In making TCR cDNA, 5'RACE template switching added a universal primer site and UMIs to it. TCRdb fed the 5' RACE reads into MiXCR, producing one record per CDR3 protein. The sample carries 300,000 to 350,000 distinct CDR3 sequences, about 10% recorded once. As for this clonotype: Its target is not known.

Germline V CDR1 and CDR2: SEHNR, FQNEAQ (reference sequence). The CDR3 consists of 12 residues. The ends were cut back, 5 bases at V and 9 bases at J, with 13 bases in the middle. This clonotype was sampled from a man aged 18 to 35 who received the YFV17D yellow fever vaccine. The chain joins TRBV7-9 to TRBJ1-1, with D maybe TRBD1 (6 bases). Sequencing was performed on CD4+ T cells sorted from PBMCs, taken 45 days after the yellow fever booster vaccination. The CDR3 DNA sequence: TGTGCCAGCAGCCCGGACAGCCCGAAAGCTTTCTTT. Its protein product is CASSPDSPKAFF.